The 2 T cell receptor beta chains below come from one sample, sequenced in a study of Ad26.COV2.S vaccination and SARS-CoV-2 variants (dated by TCRdb to about 2021). To prepare the library, the immunoSEQ multiplex PCR assay was applied. TCRdb carries this immuneACCESS record with in-frame sequences only. Its versions omit some clonotypes, under half of them owing to an unresolved V gene in the studies checked, with the rest unexplained. The sample table records around 240,000 clones; approximately 88% of these occur just once. Roughly 10% of the sample comes from the top ten. The treatment or condition label of this sample denotes: some 20 received Ad26.COV2.S at low or high dose, single or two shots; roughly 5 received placebo; per-sample allocation not given. For vaccine and placebo recipients, the sequenced repertoires came from samples collected on day 63 after the first injection. Here the sequenced sample was peripheral blood, taken in a trial of Ad26.COV2.S vaccine versus placebo. The receptors were gathered from a person aged 18-60 years who received the Ad26.COV2.S COVID-19 vaccine or a placebo.

The sample holds one count of this clone. This chain joins TRBV5-1 and TRBJ2-2; 9 positions agree with TRBD1. This CDR3 contains 14 residues. Germline CDR1 is SGHRS and CDR2 is YFSETQ. Germline trimming cut 5 bases from V and 1 base from J; bases unmatched to any gene: 0. The CDR3 reads CASRGQGNTGELFF. CDR3 nucleotides: TGCGCCAGCAGGGGACAGGGGAACACCGGGGAGCTGTTTTTT.

Notes on this clone: One end of the junction fails to match germline, which may point to a read error. The V call is TRBV19, the J call TRBJ2-1; TRBD2 aligns across 10 bases. The CDR3 is made up of 14 amino acids. CDR1 is LNHDA, CDR2 SQIVND, per germline (reference sequence). CDR3 loop: CASRIAGGPGEQFF. CDR3 nucleotides: TGTGCCAGTAGGATAGCGGGAGGCCCCGGTGAGCAGTTCTTC.